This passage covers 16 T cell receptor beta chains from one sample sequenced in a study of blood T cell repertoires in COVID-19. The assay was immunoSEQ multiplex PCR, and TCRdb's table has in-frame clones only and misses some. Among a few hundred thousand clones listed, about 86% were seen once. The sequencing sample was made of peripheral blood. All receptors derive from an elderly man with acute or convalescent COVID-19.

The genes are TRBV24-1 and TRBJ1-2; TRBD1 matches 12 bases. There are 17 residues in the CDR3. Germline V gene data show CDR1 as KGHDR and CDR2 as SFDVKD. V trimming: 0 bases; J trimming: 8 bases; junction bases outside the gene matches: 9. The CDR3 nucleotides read TGTGCCACCAGTGATTTGCCGATAGGGGACAGGGGGCACGGCTACACCTTC. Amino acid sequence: CATSDLPIGDRGHGYTF.

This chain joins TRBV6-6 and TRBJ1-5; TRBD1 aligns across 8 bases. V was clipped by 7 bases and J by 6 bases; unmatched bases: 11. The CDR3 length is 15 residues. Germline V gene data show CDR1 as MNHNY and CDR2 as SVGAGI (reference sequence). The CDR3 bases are TGTGCCAGCACCCCAGGACAGGGTGGACCTCAGCCCCAGCATTTT. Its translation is CASTPGQGGPQPQHF.

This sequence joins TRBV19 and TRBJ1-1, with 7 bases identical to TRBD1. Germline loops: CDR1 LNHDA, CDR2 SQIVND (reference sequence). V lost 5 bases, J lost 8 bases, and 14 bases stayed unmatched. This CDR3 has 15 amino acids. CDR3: CASSSSGTVLVEAFF. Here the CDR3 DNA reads TGTGCCAGTAGTTCCTCGGGGACAGTTCTCGTGGAAGCTTTCTTT.

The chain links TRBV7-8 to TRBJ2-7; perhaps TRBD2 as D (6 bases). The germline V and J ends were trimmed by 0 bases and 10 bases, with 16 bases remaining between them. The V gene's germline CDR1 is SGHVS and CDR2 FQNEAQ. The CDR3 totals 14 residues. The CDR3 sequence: CASSLAEGAPGQYF. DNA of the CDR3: TGTGCCAGCAGCTTAGCGGAGGGAGCACCGGGACAGTACTTC.

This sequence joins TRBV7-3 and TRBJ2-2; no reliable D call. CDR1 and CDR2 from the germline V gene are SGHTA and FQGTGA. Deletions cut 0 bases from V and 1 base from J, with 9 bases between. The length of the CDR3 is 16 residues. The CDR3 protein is CASSLTGPLNTGELFF. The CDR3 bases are TGTGCCAGCAGCTTAACTGGGCCGCTGAACACCGGGGAGCTGTTTTTT.

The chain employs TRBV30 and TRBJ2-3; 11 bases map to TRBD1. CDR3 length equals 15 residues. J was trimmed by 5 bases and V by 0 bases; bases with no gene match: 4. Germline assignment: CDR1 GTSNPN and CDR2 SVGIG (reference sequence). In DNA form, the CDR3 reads TGTGCCTGGAGTGTACGGGACAGGGGGAAAGATACGCAGTATTTT. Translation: CAWSVRDRGKDTQYF. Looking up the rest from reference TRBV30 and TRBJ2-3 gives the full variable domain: SQTIHQWPATLVQPVGSPLSLECTVEGTSNPNLYWYRQAAGRGLQLLFYSVGIGQISSEVPQNLSASRPQDRQFILSSKKLLLSDSGFYLCAWSVRDRGKDTQYFGPGTRLTVL.

The DNA of the CDR3 is TGTGCCAGCAGACTAACAGGGAATCAGCCCCAGCATTTT. Its protein is CASRLTGNQPQHF. The chain has TRBV28 and TRBJ1-5; D is perhaps TRBD1 (6 bases). The CDR3 is 13 amino acids. CDR1 is MDHEN and CDR2 is SYDVKM in the germline V gene. V was pared by 6 bases and J by 4 bases, with 10 bases between.

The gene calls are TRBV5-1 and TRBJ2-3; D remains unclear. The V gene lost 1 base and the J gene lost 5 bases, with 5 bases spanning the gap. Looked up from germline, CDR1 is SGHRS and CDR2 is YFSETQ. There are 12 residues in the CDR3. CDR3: CASSLSGDTQYF. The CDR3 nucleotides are TGCGCCAGCAGCTTGTCAGGAGATACGCAGTATTTT.

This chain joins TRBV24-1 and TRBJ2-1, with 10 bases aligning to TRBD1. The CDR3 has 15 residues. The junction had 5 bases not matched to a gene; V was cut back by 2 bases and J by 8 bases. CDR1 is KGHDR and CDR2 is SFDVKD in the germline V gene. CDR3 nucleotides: TGTGCCACCAGTGATTCAGGGACAGGGGAGCATGAGCAGTTCTTC. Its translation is CATSDSGTGEHEQFF.

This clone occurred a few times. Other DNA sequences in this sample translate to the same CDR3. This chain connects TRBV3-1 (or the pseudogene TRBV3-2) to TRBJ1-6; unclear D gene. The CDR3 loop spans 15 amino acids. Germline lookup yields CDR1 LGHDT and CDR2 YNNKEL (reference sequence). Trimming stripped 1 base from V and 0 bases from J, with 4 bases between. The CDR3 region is CASSQGSSYNSPLHF. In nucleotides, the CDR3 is TGTGCCAGCAGCCAAGGGAGCTCCTATAATTCACCCCTCCACTTT.

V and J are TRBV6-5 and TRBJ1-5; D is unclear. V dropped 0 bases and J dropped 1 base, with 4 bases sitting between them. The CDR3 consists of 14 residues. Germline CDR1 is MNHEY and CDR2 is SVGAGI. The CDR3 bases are TGTGCCAGCAGTTACTCTAGCAGCAATCAGCCCCAGCATTTT. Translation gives CASSYSSSNQPQHF.

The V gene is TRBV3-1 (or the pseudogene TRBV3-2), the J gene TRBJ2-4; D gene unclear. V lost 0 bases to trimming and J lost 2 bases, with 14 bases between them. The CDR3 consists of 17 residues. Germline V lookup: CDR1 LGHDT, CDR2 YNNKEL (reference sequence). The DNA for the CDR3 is TGTGCCAGCAGCCAAGACGGTCTCTCGTCCTCCAAAAACATTCAGTACTTC. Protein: CASSQDGLSSSKNIQYF.

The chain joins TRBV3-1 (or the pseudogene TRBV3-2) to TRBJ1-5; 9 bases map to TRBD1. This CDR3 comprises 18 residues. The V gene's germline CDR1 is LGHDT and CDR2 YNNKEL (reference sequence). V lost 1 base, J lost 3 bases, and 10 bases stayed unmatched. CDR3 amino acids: CASSQGGPGQGINQPQHF. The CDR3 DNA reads TGTGCCAGCAGCCAAGGGGGGCCGGGACAGGGAATCAATCAGCCCCAGCATTTT.

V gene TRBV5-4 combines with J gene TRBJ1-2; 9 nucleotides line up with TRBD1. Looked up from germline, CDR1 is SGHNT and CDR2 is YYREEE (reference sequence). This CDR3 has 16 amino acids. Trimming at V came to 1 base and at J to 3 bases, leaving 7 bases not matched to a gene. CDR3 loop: CASSLSVGQGYYGYTF. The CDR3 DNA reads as TGTGCCAGCAGCTTGTCTGTGGGACAGGGCTACTATGGCTACACCTTC. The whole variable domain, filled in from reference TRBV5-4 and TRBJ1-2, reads ETGVTQSPTHLIKTRGQQVTLRCSSQSGHNTVSWYQQALGQGPQFIFQYYREEENGRGNFPPRFSGLQFPNYSSELNVNALELDDSALYLCASSLSVGQGYYGYTFGSGTRLTVV.

The DNA for the CDR3 is TGTGCCAGTAGTCCCCCTGCTGGGGGCAGTTCAAAACTGTTTTTT. It specifies CASSPPAGGSSKLFF. The chain recombines TRBV19 with TRBJ1-4, with TRBD1 as a possible D gene (6 bases). There are 15 residues in the CDR3. From germline, CDR1 is LNHDA and CDR2 SQIVND (reference sequence). Trimming cost V 5 bases and J 10 bases, with 20 bases left between them.

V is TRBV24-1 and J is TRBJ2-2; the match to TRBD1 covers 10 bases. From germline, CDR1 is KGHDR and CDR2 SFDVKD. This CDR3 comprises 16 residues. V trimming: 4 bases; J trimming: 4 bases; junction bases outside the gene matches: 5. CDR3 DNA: TGTGCCACCAGTGAGGCCGGGACAGGGGCCACCGGGGAGCTGTTTTTT. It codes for CATSEAGTGATGELFF.